The clone carrying this T cell receptor (beta chain) was recorded at least ten times. It was considered stable Graves' hyperthyroidism when ophthalmopathy did not progress within 18 months. This sample stems from a study of T cells in Graves' hyperthyroidism and ophthalmopathy. Amplification yielded TCR beta CDR3 regions, with RNA transcripts as the source. The HTBI primer set was used in a first-round RT-PCR of the TCR CDR3. TCRdb re-called the multiplex PCR reads through MiXCR, storing one row per CDR3 protein. The profile shows approximately 500,000 distinct CDR3 sequences, around 46% of them singletons. Input material: peripheral blood or thyroid tissue (not recorded which). This receptor was taken from a woman under 30 with Graves' hyperthyroidism.

The chain's CDR3 is CSAGQPYEQYF. The CDR3 DNA is TGCAGTGCGGGACAACCTTACGAGCAGTACTTC. This chain uses TRBV20-1 with TRBJ2-7, with D perhaps TRBD1 (6 bases). This CDR3 is built from 11 residues. Germline V gene data show CDR1 as DFQATT and CDR2 as SNEGSKA (reference sequence). Trimming pared 6 bases from V and 4 bases from J, leaving 10 bases between.